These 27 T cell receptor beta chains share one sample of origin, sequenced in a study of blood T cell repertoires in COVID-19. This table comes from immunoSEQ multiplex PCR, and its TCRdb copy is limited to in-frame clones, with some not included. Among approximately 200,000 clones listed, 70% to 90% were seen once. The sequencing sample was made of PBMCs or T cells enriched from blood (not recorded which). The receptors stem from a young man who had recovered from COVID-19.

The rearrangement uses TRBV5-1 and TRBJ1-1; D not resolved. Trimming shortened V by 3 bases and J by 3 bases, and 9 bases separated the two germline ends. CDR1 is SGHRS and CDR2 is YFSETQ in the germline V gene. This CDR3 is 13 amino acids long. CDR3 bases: TGCGCCAGCAGCTCGCGGAGCTACACTGAAGCTTTCTTT. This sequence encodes CASSSRSYTEAFF.

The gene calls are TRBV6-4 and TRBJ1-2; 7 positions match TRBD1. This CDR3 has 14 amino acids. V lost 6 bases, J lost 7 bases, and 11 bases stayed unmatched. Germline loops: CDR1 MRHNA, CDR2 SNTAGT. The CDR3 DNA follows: TGTGCCAGCAGCGCTAACTACAGGGGCACTGGCTACACCTTC. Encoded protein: CASSANYRGTGYTF.

The CDR3: CASSPGTSGWNTDTQYF. Written as DNA, the CDR3 is TGTGCCAGTAGCCCCGGGACTAGCGGGTGGAACACAGATACGCAGTATTTT. This chain uses TRBV19 with TRBJ2-3, with 12 nucleotides matching TRBD2. Germline CDR1 reads LNHDA; CDR2 reads SQIVND (reference sequence). Trimming removed 6 bases from V and 2 bases from J; junction bases left unmatched: 9. The CDR3 runs to 17 residues.

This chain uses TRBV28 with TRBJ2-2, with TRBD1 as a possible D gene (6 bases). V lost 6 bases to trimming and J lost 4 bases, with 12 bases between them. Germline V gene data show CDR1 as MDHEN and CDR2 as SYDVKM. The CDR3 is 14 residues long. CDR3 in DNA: TGTGCCAGCAGAACAGGGACGCTCACCGGGGAGCTGTTTTTT. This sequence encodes CASRTGTLTGELFF.

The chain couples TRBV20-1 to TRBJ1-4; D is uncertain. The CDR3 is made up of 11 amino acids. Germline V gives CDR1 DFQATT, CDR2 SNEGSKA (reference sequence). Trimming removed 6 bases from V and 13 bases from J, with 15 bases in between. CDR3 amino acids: CSAPVYSGLFF. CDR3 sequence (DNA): TGCAGTGCCCCAGTTTATTCGGGACTGTTTTTT.

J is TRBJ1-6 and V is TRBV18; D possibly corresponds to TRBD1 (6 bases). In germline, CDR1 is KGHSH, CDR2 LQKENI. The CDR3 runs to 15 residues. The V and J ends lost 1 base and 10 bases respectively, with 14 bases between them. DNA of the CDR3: TGTGCCAGCTCACCACAGGCAGGGGCCCGATCACCCCTCCACTTT. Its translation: CASSPQAGARSPLHF.

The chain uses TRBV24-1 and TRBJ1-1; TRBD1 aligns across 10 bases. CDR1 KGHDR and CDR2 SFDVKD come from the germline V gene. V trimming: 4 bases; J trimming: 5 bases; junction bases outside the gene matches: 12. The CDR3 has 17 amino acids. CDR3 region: CATSDPGGDRGRTEAFF. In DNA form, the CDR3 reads TGTGCCACCAGTGACCCAGGGGGGGACAGGGGACGGACTGAAGCTTTCTTT.

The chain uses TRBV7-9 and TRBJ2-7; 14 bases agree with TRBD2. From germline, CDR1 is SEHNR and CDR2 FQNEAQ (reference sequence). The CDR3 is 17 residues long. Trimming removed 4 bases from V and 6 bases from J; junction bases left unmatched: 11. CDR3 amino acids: CASSYKRTSGGTGEQYF. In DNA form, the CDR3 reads TGTGCCAGCAGCTACAAAAGGACTAGCGGGGGGACTGGCGAGCAGTACTTC.

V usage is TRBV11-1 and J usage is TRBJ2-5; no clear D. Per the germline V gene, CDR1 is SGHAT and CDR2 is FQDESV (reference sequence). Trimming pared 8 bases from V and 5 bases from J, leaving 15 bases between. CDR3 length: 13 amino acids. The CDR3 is CASGPRFGETQYF. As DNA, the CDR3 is TGTGCCAGCGGCCCACGTTTCGGGGAGACCCAGTACTTC. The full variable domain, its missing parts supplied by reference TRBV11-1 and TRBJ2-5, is EAEVAQSPRYKITEKSQAVAFWCDPISGHATLYWYRQILGQGPELLVQFQDESVVDDSQLPKDRFSAERLKGVDSTLKIQPAELGDSAMYLCASGPRFGETQYFGPGTRLLVL.

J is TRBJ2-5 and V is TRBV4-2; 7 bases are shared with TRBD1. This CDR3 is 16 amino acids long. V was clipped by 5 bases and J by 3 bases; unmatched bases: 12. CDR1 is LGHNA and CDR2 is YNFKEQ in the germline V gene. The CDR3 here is CASSKRKGQGEETQYF. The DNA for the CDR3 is TGTGCCAGCAGCAAACGCAAGGGGCAGGGGGAAGAGACCCAGTACTTC.

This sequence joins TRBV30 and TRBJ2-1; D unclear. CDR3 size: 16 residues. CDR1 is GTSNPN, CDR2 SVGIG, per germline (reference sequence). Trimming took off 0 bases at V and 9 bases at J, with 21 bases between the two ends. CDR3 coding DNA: TGTGCCTGGAGTGTAGCTAGTACAATGGTAGTGGGTGAGCAGTTCTTC. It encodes CAWSVASTMVVGEQFF.

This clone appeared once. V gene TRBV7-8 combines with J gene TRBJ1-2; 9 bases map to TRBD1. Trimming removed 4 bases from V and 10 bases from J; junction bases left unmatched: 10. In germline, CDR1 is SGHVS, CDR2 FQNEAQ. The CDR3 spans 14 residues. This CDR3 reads CASSWGTGKIIYTF. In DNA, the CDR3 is TGTGCCAGCAGCTGGGGGACAGGGAAGATCATCTACACCTTC.

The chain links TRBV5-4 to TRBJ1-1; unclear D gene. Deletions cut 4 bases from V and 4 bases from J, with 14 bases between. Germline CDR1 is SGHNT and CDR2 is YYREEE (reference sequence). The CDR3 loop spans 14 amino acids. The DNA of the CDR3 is TGTGCCAGCAGCCGGGAGTGGGGAGGCACTGAAGCTTTCTTT. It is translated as CASSREWGGTEAFF.

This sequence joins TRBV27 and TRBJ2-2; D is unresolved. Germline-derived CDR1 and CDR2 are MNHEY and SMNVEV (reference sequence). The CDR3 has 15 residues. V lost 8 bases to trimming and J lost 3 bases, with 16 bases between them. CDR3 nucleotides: TGTGCCAGCGGGTCACACGGGTTGGACACCGGGGAGCTGTTTTTT. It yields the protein CASGSHGLDTGELFF.

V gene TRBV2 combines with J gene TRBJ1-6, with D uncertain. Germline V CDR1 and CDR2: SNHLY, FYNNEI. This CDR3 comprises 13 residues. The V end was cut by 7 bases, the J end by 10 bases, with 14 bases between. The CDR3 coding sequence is TGTGCCAGCACCCCCCAACCGGGATCACCCCTCCACTTT. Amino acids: CASTPQPGSPLHF.

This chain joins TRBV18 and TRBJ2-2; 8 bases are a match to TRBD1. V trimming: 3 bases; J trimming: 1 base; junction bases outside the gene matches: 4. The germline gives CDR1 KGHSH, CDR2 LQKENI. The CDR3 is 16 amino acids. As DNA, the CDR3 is TGTGCCAGCTCACCTACCGGGACAGGGAACACCGGGGAGCTGTTTTTT. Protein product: CASSPTGTGNTGELFF.

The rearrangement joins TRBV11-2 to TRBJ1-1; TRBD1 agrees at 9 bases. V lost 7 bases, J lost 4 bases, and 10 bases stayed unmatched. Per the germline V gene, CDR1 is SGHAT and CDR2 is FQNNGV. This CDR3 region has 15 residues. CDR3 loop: CASTLQGALITEAFF. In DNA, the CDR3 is TGTGCCAGCACCCTACAGGGGGCCTTAATCACTGAAGCTTTCTTT.

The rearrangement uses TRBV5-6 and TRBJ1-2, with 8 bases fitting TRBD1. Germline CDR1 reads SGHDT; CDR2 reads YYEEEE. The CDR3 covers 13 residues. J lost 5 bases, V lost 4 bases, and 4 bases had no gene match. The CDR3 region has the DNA TGTGCCAGCAGCCCCGACAGGGGATATGGCTACACCTTC. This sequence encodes CASSPDRGYGYTF. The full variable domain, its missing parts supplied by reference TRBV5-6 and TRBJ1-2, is DAGVTQSPTHLIKTRGQQVTLRCSPKSGHDTVSWYQQALGQGPQFIFQYYEEEERQRGNFPDRFSGHQFPNYSSELNVNALLLGDSALYLCASSPDRGYGYTFGSGTRLTVV.

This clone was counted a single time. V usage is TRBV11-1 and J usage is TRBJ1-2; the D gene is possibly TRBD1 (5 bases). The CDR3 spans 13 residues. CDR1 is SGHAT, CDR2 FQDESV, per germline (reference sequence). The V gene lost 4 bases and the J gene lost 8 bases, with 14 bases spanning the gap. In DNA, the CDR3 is TGTGCCAGCAGCTCGGGGGAACTCGGCGGCTACACCTTC. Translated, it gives CASSSGELGGYTF.

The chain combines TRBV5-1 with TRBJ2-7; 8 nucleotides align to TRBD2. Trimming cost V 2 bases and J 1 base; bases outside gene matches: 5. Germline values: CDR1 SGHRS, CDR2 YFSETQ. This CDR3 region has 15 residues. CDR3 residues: CASSFLRGGSYEQYF. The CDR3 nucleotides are TGCGCCAGCAGCTTCCTCCGGGGGGGGTCCTACGAGCAGTACTTC.

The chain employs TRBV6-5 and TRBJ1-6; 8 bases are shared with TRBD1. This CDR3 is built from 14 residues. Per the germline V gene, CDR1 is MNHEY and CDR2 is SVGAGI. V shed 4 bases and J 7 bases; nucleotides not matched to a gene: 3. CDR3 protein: CASSFTGGNSPLHF. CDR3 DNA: TGTGCCAGCAGTTTTACAGGGGGGAATTCACCCCTCCACTTT.

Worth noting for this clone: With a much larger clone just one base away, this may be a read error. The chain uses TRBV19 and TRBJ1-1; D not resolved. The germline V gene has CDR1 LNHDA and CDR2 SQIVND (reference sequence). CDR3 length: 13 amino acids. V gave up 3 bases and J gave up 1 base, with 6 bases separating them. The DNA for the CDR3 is TGTGCCAGTAGTATGGAGGGGAACACTGAAGCTTTCTTT. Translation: CASSMEGNTEAFF.

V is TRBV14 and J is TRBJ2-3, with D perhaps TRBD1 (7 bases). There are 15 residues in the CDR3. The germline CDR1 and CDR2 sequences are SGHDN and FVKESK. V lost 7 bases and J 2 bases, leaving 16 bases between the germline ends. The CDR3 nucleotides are TGTGCCAGCATCTGGTCCAGGGGGGACACAGATACGCAGTATTTT. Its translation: CASIWSRGDTDTQYF.

This CDR3 reads CASSQWLAGAYEQYF. The CDR3 nucleotides read TGTGCCAGCAGCCAATGGCTAGCGGGGGCCTACGAGCAGTACTTC. The V and J genes are TRBV3-1 (or the pseudogene TRBV3-2) and TRBJ2-7, with 10 bases matching TRBD2. V lost 2 bases to trimming and J lost 2 bases; unmatched junction nucleotides: 3. The CDR3 has 15 residues. Germline V gene lookup returns CDR1 LGHDT and CDR2 YNNKEL (reference sequence).

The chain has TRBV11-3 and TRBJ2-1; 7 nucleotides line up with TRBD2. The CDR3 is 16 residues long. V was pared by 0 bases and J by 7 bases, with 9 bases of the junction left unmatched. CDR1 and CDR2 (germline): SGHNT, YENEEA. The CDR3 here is CASSLDLSGEYNEQFF. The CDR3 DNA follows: TGTGCCAGCAGCTTAGATTTGAGCGGGGAGTATAATGAGCAGTTCTTC.

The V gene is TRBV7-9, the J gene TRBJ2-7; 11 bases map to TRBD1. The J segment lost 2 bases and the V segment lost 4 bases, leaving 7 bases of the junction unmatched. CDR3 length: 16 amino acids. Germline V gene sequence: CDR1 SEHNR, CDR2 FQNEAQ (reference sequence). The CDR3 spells CASSSALGQGAYEQYF. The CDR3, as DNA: TGTGCCAGCAGCTCCGCCTTGGGACAGGGGGCCTACGAGCAGTACTTC.

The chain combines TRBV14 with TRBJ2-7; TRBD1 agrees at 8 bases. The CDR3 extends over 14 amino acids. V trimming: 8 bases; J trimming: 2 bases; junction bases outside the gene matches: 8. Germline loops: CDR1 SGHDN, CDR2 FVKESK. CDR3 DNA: TGTGCCAGCCGCAAGGACAGGGTAGCCTACGAGCAGTACTTC. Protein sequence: CASRKDRVAYEQYF.